The 17 T cell receptor beta chains below were found in one sample sequenced in a study of blood T cell repertoires in COVID-19. Data came from immunoSEQ multiplex PCR; TCRdb stores just in-frame clones and leaves some out. Here the sample spans hundreds of thousands of clones, roughly 85% being singletons. The specimen was PBMCs or T cells enriched from blood (not recorded which). Every receptor here comes from a woman aged 18-29 years with acute COVID-19.

The table lists this clone with a few counts. V is TRBV10-1 and J is TRBJ1-5, with TRBD1 matching over 7 bases. The CDR3 has 13 residues. After removal of 2 bases from V and 7 bases from J, the junction contained 2 bases not matched to a gene. Germline values: CDR1 WNHNN, CDR2 SYGVQD (reference sequence). The CDR3 region is CASSEQGDQPQHF. DNA for the CDR3: TGCGCCAGCAGTGAGCAGGGGGACCAGCCCCAGCATTTT.

This chain uses TRBV29-1 with TRBJ1-3; D is unclear. CDR1 and CDR2 (germline): SQVTM, ANQGSEA. The CDR3 has 15 amino acids. Trimming removed 4 bases from V and 0 bases from J, with 13 bases in between. In nucleotides, the CDR3 is TGCAGCGTTGCACCTTTGGAGAACTCTGGAAACACCATATATTTT. The encoded protein is CSVAPLENSGNTIYF.

The chain joins TRBV6-2 or TRBV6-3 to TRBJ2-1; TRBD2 might be the D (5 bases). Germline CDR1 and CDR2: MNHEY and SVGEGT. The V and J ends lost 6 bases and 10 bases respectively, with 16 bases between them. The CDR3 is 13 residues long. Here the CDR3 reads CASSPQAAGEQFF. The CDR3 coding sequence is TGTGCCAGCAGCCCTCAAGCGGCCGGAGAGCAGTTCTTC.

The chain recombines TRBV19 with TRBJ2-5; 7 nucleotides align to TRBD2. V lost 5 bases, J lost 6 bases, and 6 bases stayed unmatched. Germline CDR1 reads LNHDA; CDR2 reads SQIVND (reference sequence). The CDR3 consists of 13 residues. DNA of the CDR3: TGTGCCAGTAGTTTGGCGGGAGCAAAGACCCAGTACTTC. It codes for CASSLAGAKTQYF.

This chain joins TRBV6-2 or TRBV6-3 and TRBJ1-1; weak D call: TRBD1 (5 bases). V lost 2 bases and J 3 bases, leaving 7 bases between the germline ends. This CDR3 contains 13 residues. CDR1 MNHEY and CDR2 SVGEGT come from the germline V gene. DNA of the CDR3: TGTGCCAGCAGTTACGGGGCAGACACTGAAGCTTTCTTT. This gives the protein CASSYGADTEAFF.

A note on this clone: Other DNA sequences from this sample encode an identical CDR3 as well. The rearrangement links TRBV27 to TRBJ1-1, with D perhaps TRBD1 (5 bases). This CDR3 region has 13 residues. The V gene lost 3 bases and the J gene lost 5 bases, with 10 bases spanning the gap. Germline values: CDR1 MNHEY, CDR2 SMNVEV (reference sequence). CDR3 sequence (DNA): TGTGCCAGCAGTTTGGGGCGGGGGACTGAAGCTTTCTTT. Protein product: CASSLGRGTEAFF.

This clone has only a few counts. The rearrangement uses TRBV29-1 and TRBJ2-2; 8 bases align to TRBD2. This CDR3 is built from 17 residues. The trim removed 4 bases at V and 2 bases at J, leaving 12 bases unmatched. The germline V gene encodes CDR1 SQVTM and CDR2 ANQGSEA. Here the CDR3 DNA reads TGCAGCGTTGTCGGGGGCATACTAGCGGAAAACACCGGGGAGCTGTTTTTT. This gives the protein CSVVGGILAENTGELFF.

This clone was picked up one time. This same CDR3 is encoded by further DNA sequences in the sample. The CDR3 nucleotides read TGCGCCAGCAGCCCAGGACAGAGCAATCAGCCCCAGCATTTT. It specifies CASSPGQSNQPQHF. The chain joins TRBV5-1 to TRBJ1-5, with D possibly TRBD1 on 6 matching bases. CDR3 length: 14 amino acids. With 4 bases removed from V and 1 base from J, the gap between germline ends came to 9 bases. Germline V lookup: CDR1 SGHRS, CDR2 YFSETQ.

The rearrangement uses TRBV10-3 and TRBJ2-1; 14 bases line up with TRBD2. Germline assignment: CDR1 ENHRY and CDR2 SYGVKD. With V trimmed by 3 bases and J by 4 bases, 5 bases remained unmatched. The CDR3 covers 17 residues. The CDR3 DNA sequence: TGTGCCATCAGTGAAGGGACTAGCGGGGGTGATTACAATGAGCAGTTCTTC. It codes for CAISEGTSGGDYNEQFF.

This chain joins TRBV6-2 or TRBV6-3 and TRBJ2-7; possible D gene TRBD1, 6 bases. V lost 6 bases to trimming and J lost 9 bases, with 18 bases between them. The CDR3 extends over 13 amino acids. In germline, CDR1 is MNHEY, CDR2 SVGEGT. CDR3 nucleotide sequence: TGTGCCAGCAGCCTCAGGGGCCGCTTAGGGCAGTACTTC. Protein: CASSLRGRLGQYF.

This chain connects TRBV7-9 to TRBJ2-1, with D tentatively TRBD1 (5 bases). In germline, CDR1 is SEHNR, CDR2 FQNEAQ (reference sequence). The CDR3 covers 15 residues. V dropped 4 bases and J dropped 4 bases, with 14 bases sitting between them. Here the CDR3 reads CASSSRQKEYNEQFF. Here the CDR3 DNA reads TGTGCCAGCAGCTCTAGACAGAAAGAGTACAATGAGCAGTTCTTC.

This rearrangement joins TRBV29-1 to TRBJ1-3, with a possible D match to TRBD1 (5 bases). In germline, CDR1 is SQVTM, CDR2 ANQGSEA. The CDR3 totals 16 residues. V dropped 0 bases and J dropped 0 bases, with 12 bases sitting between them. As DNA, the CDR3 is TGCAGCGTTGAAGATCTTAAAACAGGCTCTGGAAACACCATATATTTT. This sequence encodes CSVEDLKTGSGNTIYF. Full variable domain (missing parts from reference TRBV29-1 and TRBJ1-3): SAVISQKPSRDICQRGTSLTIQCQVDSQVTMMFWYRQQPGQSLTLIATANQGSEATYESGFVIDKFPISRPNLTFSTLTVSNMSPEDSSIYLCSVEDLKTGSGNTIYFGEGSWLTVV.

This chain connects TRBV9 to TRBJ2-1; 7 bases align to TRBD1. The CDR3 length is 13 residues. Germline CDR1 reads SGDLS; CDR2 reads YYNGEE. The trim removed 3 bases at V and 15 bases at J, leaving 12 bases unmatched. The CDR3 here is CASSDRPGGRRFF. The CDR3 region has the DNA TGTGCCAGCAGCGACCGGCCAGGGGGACGGCGGTTCTTC.

The chain has TRBV6-4 and TRBJ1-1; D ambiguous. CDR3 length: 14 amino acids. Trimming pared 6 bases from V and 2 bases from J, leaving 13 bases between. The germline CDR1 and CDR2 sequences are MRHNA and SNTAGT. The CDR3 DNA is TGTGCCAGCAGGGAGGGAGCGAGTAACACTGAAGCTTTCTTT. Its protein product is CASREGASNTEAFF.

This clone has a count of ten or more. The chain employs TRBV28 and TRBJ1-2; the D is unclear. The CDR3 is made up of 14 amino acids. CDR1 MDHEN and CDR2 SYDVKM come from the germline V gene. Deletions cut 2 bases from V and 8 bases from J, with 15 bases between. DNA for the CDR3: TGTGCCAGCAGTTTAGCAGCAGACTTAGGAGGCTACACCTTC. This translates into CASSLAADLGGYTF.

J is TRBJ2-5 and V is TRBV3-1 (or the pseudogene TRBV3-2), with 12 bases matching TRBD2. J lost 7 bases, V lost 3 bases, and 12 bases had no gene match. Germline assignment: CDR1 LGHDT and CDR2 YNNKEL (reference sequence). The CDR3 totals 17 residues. In DNA form, the CDR3 reads TGTGCCAGCAGCCACCAAACAGGGACTAGCGGGTTGGGGACCCAGTACTTC. Encoded protein: CASSHQTGTSGLGTQYF.

The V and J genes are TRBV29-1 and TRBJ1-2, with 10 bases that match TRBD1. CDR1 is SQVTM, CDR2 ANQGSEA, per germline. The V and J ends lost 2 bases and 4 bases, in that order; junction bases with no gene match: 4. This CDR3 has 14 residues. CDR3 protein: CSVERGTGVYGYTF. The CDR3 DNA sequence: TGCAGCGTTGAAAGAGGGACAGGGGTCTATGGCTACACCTTC.